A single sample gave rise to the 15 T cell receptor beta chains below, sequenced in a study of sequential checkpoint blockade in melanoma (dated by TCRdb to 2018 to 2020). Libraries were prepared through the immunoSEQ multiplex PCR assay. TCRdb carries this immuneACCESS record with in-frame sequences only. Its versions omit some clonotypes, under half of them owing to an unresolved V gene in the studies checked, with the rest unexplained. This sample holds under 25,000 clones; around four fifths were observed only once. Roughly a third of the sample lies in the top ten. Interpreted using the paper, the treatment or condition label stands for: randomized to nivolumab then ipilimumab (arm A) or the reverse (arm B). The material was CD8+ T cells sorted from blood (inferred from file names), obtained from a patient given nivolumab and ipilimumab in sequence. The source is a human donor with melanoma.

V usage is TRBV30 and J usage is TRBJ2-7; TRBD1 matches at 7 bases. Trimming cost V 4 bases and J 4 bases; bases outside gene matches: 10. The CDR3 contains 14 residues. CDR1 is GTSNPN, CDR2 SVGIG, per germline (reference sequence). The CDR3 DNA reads TGTGCCTGGAATCGGGACAGACATGTTTACGAGCAGTACTTC. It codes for CAWNRDRHVYEQYF.

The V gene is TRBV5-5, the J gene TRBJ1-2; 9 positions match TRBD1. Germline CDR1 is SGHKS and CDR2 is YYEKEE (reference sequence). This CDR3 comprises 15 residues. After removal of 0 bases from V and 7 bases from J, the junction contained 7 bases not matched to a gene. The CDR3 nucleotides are TGTGCCAGCAGCTTGGACGGGACAGGGTTTAGTGGCTACACCTTC. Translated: CASSLDGTGFSGYTF.

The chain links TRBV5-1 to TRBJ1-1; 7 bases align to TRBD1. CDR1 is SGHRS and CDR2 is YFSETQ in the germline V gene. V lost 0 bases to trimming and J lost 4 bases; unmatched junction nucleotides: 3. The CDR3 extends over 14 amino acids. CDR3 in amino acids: CASSLEDRFTEAFF. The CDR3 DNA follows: TGCGCCAGCAGCTTGGAGGACAGGTTCACTGAAGCTTTCTTT.

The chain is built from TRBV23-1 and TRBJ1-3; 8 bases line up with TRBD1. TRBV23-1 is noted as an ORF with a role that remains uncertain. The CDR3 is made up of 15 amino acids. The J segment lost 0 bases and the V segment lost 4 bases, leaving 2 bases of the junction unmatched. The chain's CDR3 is CASSPDRGSGNTIYF. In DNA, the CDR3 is TGCGCCAGCAGTCCCGACAGGGGCTCTGGAAACACCATATATTTT.

The DNA of the CDR3 is TGTGCCAGCGGACTAGCGGGAGAGAAACCCTCCTACGAGCAGTACTTC. It yields the protein CASGLAGEKPSYEQYF. The V gene is TRBV28, the J gene TRBJ2-7, with 13 bases identical to TRBD2. This CDR3 is 16 amino acids long. The V gene end was trimmed by 8 bases and the J gene end by 0 bases; junction bases not matched to a gene: 7. CDR1 is MDHEN and CDR2 is SYDVKM in the germline V gene.

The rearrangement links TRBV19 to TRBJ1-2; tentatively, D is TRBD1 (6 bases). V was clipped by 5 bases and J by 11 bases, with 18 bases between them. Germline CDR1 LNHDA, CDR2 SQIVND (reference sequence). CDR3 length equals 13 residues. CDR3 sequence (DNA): TGTGCCAGTAGTCCTGGGGCAGGGGCCGGTTACACCTTC. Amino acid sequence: CASSPGAGAGYTF.

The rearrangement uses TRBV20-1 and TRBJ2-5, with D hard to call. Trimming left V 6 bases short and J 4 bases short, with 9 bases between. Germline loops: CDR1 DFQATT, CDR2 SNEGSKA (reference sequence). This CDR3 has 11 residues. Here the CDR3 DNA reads TGCAGTGCCGACCCAGGAGAGACCCAGTACTTC. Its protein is CSADPGETQYF.

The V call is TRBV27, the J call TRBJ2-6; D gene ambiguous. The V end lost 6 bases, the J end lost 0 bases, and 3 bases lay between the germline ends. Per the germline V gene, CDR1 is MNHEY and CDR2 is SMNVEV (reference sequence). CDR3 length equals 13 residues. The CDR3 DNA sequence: TGTGCCAGCAGCTTCTCTGGGGCCAACGTCCTGACTTTC. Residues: CASSFSGANVLTF.

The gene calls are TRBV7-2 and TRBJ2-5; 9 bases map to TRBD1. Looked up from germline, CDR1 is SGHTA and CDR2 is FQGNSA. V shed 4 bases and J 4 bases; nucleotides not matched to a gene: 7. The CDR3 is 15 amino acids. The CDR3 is CASSSGTGKRETQYF. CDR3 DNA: TGTGCCAGCAGCTCAGGGACAGGGAAGCGAGAGACCCAGTACTTC.

DNA for the CDR3: TGTGCCAGCAAGTACTATGAGCAGTTCTTC. It translates to CASKYYEQFF. The chain links TRBV6-1 to TRBJ2-1; D remains unclear. Germline lookup yields CDR1 MNHNS and CDR2 SASEGT. This CDR3 comprises 10 residues. Trimming removed 7 bases from V and 8 bases from J, with 6 bases in between.

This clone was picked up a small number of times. The CDR3 nucleotides are TGTGCCAGCAGAGGGGGGGAGGAAAACACCATATATTTT. Its translation is CASRGGEENTIYF. The chain uses TRBV28 and TRBJ1-3, with D possibly TRBD1 on 6 matching bases. The CDR3 has 13 residues. Germline V lookup: CDR1 MDHEN, CDR2 SYDVKM. V lost 6 bases, J lost 6 bases, and 12 bases lay in between.

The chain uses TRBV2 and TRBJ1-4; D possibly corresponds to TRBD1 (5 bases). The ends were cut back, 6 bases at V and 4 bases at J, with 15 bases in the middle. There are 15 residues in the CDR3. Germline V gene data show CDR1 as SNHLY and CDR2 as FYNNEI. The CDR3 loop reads CASSRIGEDNEKLFF. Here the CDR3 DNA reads TGTGCCAGCAGCCGAATAGGGGAGGATAATGAAAAACTGTTTTTT.

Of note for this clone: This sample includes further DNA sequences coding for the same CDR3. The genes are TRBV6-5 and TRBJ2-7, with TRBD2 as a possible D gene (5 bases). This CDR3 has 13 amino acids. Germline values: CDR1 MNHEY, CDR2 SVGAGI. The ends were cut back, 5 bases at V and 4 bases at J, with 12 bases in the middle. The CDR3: CASSERGLYEQYF. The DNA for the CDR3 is TGTGCCAGCAGTGAACGAGGGTTATACGAGCAGTACTTC.

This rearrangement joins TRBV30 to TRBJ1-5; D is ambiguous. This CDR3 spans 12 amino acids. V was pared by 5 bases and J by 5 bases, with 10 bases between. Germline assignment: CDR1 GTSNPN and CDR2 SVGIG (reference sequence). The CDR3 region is CAWAAGDQPQHF. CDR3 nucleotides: TGTGCCTGGGCAGCAGGCGATCAGCCCCAGCATTTT.

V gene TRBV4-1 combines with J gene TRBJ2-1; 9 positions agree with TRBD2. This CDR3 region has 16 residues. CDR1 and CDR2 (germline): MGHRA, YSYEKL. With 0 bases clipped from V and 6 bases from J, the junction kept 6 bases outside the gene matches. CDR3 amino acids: CASSQDGGTSLNEQFF. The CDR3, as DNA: TGCGCCAGCAGCCAAGATGGGGGGACTAGCCTCAATGAGCAGTTCTTC.